A single count supports the clone carrying this TCR beta chain. As yet, its antigen is unknown. The data originate from a study of cytomegalovirus exposure and HLA in healthy donors. Study observations and caveats: In a later analysis, first-cohort TCR clusters were found to tend to co-occur in the approximately 110 validation repertoires. In vitro experiments confirmed that a few CMV-associated chains were specific for CMV antigens.

Assay used: immunoSEQ multiplex PCR; TCRdb lists only in-frame clones, some missing. The sample carries some 260,000 clones, approximately 84% recorded once. This CDR3 has 14 amino acids. V lost 5 bases and J 2 bases, leaving 13 bases between the germline ends. Per the germline V gene, CDR1 is SGHAT and CDR2 is FQNNGV. This chain connects TRBV11-2 to TRBJ2-7; D may be TRBD2 (6 bases). The specimen was PBMCs. The sequence came from a man aged 18 to 30 in good health and CMV-seropositive. CDR3 nucleotide sequence: TGTGCCAGCAGCCTCCCAGGACTACCCTACGAGCAGTACTTC. This codes for CASSLPGLPYEQYF.